This is a list of T cell receptor beta chains from one sample in a study of graft-versus-host responses after intestinal transplantation. The assay was immunoSEQ multiplex PCR, and TCRdb's table has in-frame clones only and misses some. This sample has about 130,000 clones, with 85% to 95% found just once. These receptors have no known antigen. The source was unstimulated CD4+ T cells sorted from spleen or lymph node cells, collected before intestinal transplant. These receptors were collected from a human donor who received an intestinal transplant. Both conserved end residues are part of each CDR3. D genes are given only for firm matches. The listing skips clone size in some rows; elsewhere it reads once, few, many or a size class.

V gene: TRBV16; D gene: NA; J gene: TRBJ1-5; clone size: NA; CDR3 protein: CASSQTVQRKGRQPQHF; CDR3 DNA: TGTGCCAGCAGCCAAACGGTCCAACGGAAGGGTCGTCAGCCCCAGCATTTT
V gene: TRBV7-2; D gene: NA; J gene: TRBJ1-5; clone size: NA; CDR3 protein: CASSFTGMGRPQHF; CDR3 DNA: TGTGCCAGCAGCTTTACAGGTATGGGACGGCCCCAGCATTTT
V gene: TRBV7-3; D gene: TRBD2; J gene: TRBJ2-1; clone size: NA; CDR3 protein: CASSPRLAEYNEQFF; CDR3 DNA: TGTGCCAGCAGCCCCCGACTAGCGGAATACAATGAGCAGTTCTTC
V gene: TRBV18; D gene: TRBD1; J gene: TRBJ1-1; clone size: NA; CDR3 protein: CASSPRVGGTGGTEAFF; CDR3 DNA: TGTGCCAGCTCACCACGCGTCGGCGGGACAGGGGGTACTGAAGCTTTCTTT
V gene: TRBV2; D gene: TRBD2; J gene: TRBJ2-7; clone size: NA; CDR3 protein: CASSEAGAVTEQYF; CDR3 DNA: TGTGCCAGCAGTGAGGCGGGAGCTGTCACCGAGCAGTACTTC
V gene: TRBV28; D gene: NA; J gene: TRBJ2-7; clone size: NA; CDR3 protein: CASSLSGRRTSYEQYF; CDR3 DNA: TGTGCCAGCAGCCTTAGCGGACGACGTACTAGCTACGAGCAGTACTTC
V gene: TRBV6-1; D gene: TRBD1; J gene: TRBJ1-5; clone size: NA; CDR3 protein: CASRRTGEAQPQHF; CDR3 DNA: TGTGCCAGCAGGCGGACAGGGGAGGCTCAGCCCCAGCATTTT
V gene: TRBV4-1; D gene: TRBD2; J gene: TRBJ2-5; clone size: NA; CDR3 protein: CASSPILAGGETQYF; CDR3 DNA: TGCGCCAGCAGCCCTATTCTAGCGGGAGGAGAGACCCAGTACTTC
V gene: TRBV30; D gene: NA; J gene: TRBJ1-3; clone size: NA; CDR3 protein: CAWSKVSGNTIYF; CDR3 DNA: TGTGCCTGGTCGAAAGTCAGCGGAAACACCATATATTTT
V gene: TRBV28; D gene: NA; J gene: TRBJ1-4; clone size: NA; CDR3 protein: CASSDPRGKLFF; CDR3 DNA: TGTGCCAGCAGTGACCCCAGGGGAAAACTGTTTTTT
V gene: TRBV6-5; D gene: TRBD1; J gene: TRBJ1-4; clone size: NA; CDR3 protein: CASSLTGGDEKLFF; CDR3 DNA: TGTGCCAGCAGTCTCACAGGGGGGGATGAAAAACTGTTTTTT
V gene: TRBV5-6; D gene: NA; J gene: TRBJ2-1; clone size: once; CDR3 protein: CASSLALEKTSYNEQFF; CDR3 DNA: TGTGCCAGCAGCTTGGCCCTAGAAAAGACCTCCTACAATGAGCAGTTCTTC
V gene: TRBV28; D gene: NA; J gene: TRBJ2-5; clone size: NA; CDR3 protein: CASSRTALKETQYF; CDR3 DNA: TGTGCCAGCAGCCGAACCGCGTTAAAAGAGACCCAGTACTTC
V gene: TRBV21-1; D gene: NA; J gene: TRBJ1-6; clone size: NA; CDR3 protein: CASSTSLATQHHNSPLHF; CDR3 DNA: TGTGCCAGCAGTACATCCCTAGCTACACAACATCATAATTCACCCCTCCACTTT
V gene: TRBV7-2; D gene: TRBD2; J gene: TRBJ2-5; clone size: NA; CDR3 protein: CASSWRTSGRVETQYF; CDR3 DNA: TGTGCCAGCAGCTGGAGGACTAGCGGGAGGGTTGAGACCCAGTACTTC
V gene: TRBV27; D gene: TRBD2; J gene: TRBJ2-7; clone size: NA; CDR3 protein: CASSRGSGRARDEQYF; CDR3 DNA: TGTGCCAGCAGTCGCGGGAGCGGGAGGGCACGGGACGAGCAGTACTTC
V gene: TRBV5-8; D gene: TRBD1; J gene: TRBJ2-7; clone size: NA; CDR3 protein: CASSLSQGAREQYF; CDR3 DNA: TGTGCCAGCAGCTTGTCCCAGGGGGCGCGGGAGCAGTACTTC